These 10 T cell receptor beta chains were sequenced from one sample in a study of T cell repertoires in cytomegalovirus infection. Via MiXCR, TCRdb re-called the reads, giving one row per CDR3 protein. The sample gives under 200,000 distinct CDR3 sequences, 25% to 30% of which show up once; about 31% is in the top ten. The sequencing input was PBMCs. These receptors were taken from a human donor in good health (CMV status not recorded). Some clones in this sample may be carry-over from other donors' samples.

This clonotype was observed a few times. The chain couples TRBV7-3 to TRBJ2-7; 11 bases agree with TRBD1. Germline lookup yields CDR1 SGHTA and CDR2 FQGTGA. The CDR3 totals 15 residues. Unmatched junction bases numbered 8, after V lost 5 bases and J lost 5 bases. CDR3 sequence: CASSPRTGGKNEQYF. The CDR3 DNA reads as TGTGCCAGCAGCCCAAGGACAGGGGGCAAAAACGAGCAGTACTTC.

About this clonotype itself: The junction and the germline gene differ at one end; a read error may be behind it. The CDR3 DNA reads TGTGCTAGCAGCTTAGGGTCCGAAGGGGGGGAGACCCAGTACTTC. Encoded protein: CASSLGSEGGETQYF. The rearrangement uses TRBV7-7 and TRBJ2-5, with D perhaps matching TRBD1 or TRBD2 (6 bases each). Germline CDR1 SSHAT, CDR2 FNYEAQ (reference sequence). The CDR3 length is 15 residues.

CDR3: CASSLDGQGYTGELFF. CDR3 sequence (DNA): TGCGCCAGCAGCTTGGACGGACAGGGGTATACCGGGGAGCTGTTTTTT. This chain joins TRBV5-1 and TRBJ2-2; 9 nucleotides align to TRBD1. The length of the CDR3 is 16 residues. Trimming cost V 0 bases and J 5 bases; bases outside gene matches: 5. Per the germline V gene, CDR1 is SGHRS and CDR2 is YFSETQ.

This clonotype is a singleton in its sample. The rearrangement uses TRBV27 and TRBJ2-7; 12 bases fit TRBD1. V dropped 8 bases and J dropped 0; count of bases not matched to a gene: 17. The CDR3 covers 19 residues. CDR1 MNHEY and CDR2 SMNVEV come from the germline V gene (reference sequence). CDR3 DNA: TGTGCCAGCTCACCGACCGGGACAGGGGGCGCCGCGGTCTCCTACGAGCAGTACTTC. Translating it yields CASSPTGTGGAAVSYEQYF.

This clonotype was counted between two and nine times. This chain's CDR3 is CSAAGGGYGYTF. For the CDR3, the DNA is TGCAGCGCCGCAGGGGGCGGCTATGGCTACACCTTC. The chain employs TRBV29-1 and TRBJ1-2; 8 bases fit TRBD1. The CDR3 length is 12 residues. With 7 bases clipped from V and 4 bases from J, the junction kept 5 bases outside the gene matches. Germline values: CDR1 SQVTM, CDR2 ANQGSEA. The whole variable domain, remainder taken from reference TRBV29-1 and TRBJ1-2, is SAVISQKPSRDICQRGTSLTIQCQVDSQVTMMFWYRQQPGQSLTLIATANQGSEATYESGFVIDKFPISRPNLTFSTLTVSNMSPEDSSIYLCSAAGGGYGYTFGSGTRLTVV.

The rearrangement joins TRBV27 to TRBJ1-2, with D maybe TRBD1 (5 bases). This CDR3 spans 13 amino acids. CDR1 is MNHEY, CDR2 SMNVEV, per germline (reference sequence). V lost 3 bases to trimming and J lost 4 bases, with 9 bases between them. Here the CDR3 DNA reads TGTGCCAGCAGTTTCGGGGGTATCTATGGCTACACCTTC. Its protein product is CASSFGGIYGYTF.

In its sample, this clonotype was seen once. The CDR3 DNA is TGCGCCAGCAGCTTGGACTTTCGCACAGATACGCAGTATTTT. This gives the protein CASSLDFRTDTQYF. The chain couples TRBV5-1 to TRBJ2-3; D is unresolved. This CDR3 spans 14 amino acids. The V gene's germline CDR1 is SGHRS and CDR2 YFSETQ. Trimming stripped 0 bases from V and 1 base from J, with 6 bases between.

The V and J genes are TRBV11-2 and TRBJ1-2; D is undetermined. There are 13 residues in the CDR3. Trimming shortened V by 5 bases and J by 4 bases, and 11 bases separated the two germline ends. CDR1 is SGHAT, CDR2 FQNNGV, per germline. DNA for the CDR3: TGTGCCAGCAGCCGAGCGAGCTTCTATGGCTACACCTTC. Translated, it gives CASSRASFYGYTF.

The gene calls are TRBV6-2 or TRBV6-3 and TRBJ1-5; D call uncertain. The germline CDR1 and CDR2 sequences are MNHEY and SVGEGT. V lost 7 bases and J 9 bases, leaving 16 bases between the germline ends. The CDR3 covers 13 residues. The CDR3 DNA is TGTGCCAGCACCAACGGGCTGACGTGGCCCCAGCATTTT. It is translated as CASTNGLTWPQHF.

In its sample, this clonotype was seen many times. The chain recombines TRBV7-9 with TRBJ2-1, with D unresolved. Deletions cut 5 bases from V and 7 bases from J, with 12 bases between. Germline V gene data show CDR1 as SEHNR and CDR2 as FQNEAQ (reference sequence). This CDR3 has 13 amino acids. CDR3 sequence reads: CASSQGAWNEQFF. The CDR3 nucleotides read TGTGCCAGCAGCCAAGGAGCGTGGAATGAGCAGTTCTTC.